A single sample gave rise to the 16 T cell receptor beta chains below, sequenced in a study of T cells in Graves' hyperthyroidism and ophthalmopathy. Amplified TCR beta CDR3 regions derived from RNA transcripts. First-round RT-PCR with HTBI primers amplified the TCR CDR3 region. Each CDR3 protein gets one entry after TCRdb re-called the multiplex PCR reads with MiXCR. The data contain more than 35,000 distinct CDR3 sequences, approximately 49% of them seen just once; the ten biggest clones take up roughly a third. The sequencing input was peripheral blood or thyroid tissue (not recorded which). These receptor sequences come from a woman in her forties or fifties with Graves' hyperthyroidism.

This rearrangement joins TRBV7-8 to TRBJ2-7; 7 bases agree with TRBD1. The CDR3 consists of 13 residues. Germline CDR1 is SGHVS and CDR2 is FQNEAQ. The trim removed 5 bases at V and 3 bases at J, leaving 4 bases unmatched. DNA of the CDR3: TGTGCCAGCAGCCAGGGGACAGTCTACGAGCAGTACTTC. Residues: CASSQGTVYEQYF.

V usage is TRBV10-3 and J usage is TRBJ2-7; 12 bases map to TRBD2. V trimming: 6 bases; J trimming: 1 base; junction bases outside the gene matches: 7. Germline V gives CDR1 ENHRY, CDR2 SYGVKD. The CDR3 runs to 16 residues. The CDR3 DNA follows: TGTGCCATCAGAGAAACAACTAGCGGGAGGTCCTACGAGCAGTACTTC. Amino acids: CAIRETTSGRSYEQYF.

The chain has TRBV7-9 and TRBJ2-6, with TRBD2 matching over 7 bases. The J segment lost 3 bases and the V segment lost 8 bases, leaving 1 base of the junction unmatched. The germline CDR1 and CDR2 sequences are SEHNR and FQNEAQ (reference sequence). This CDR3 has 13 amino acids. Here the CDR3 DNA reads TGTGCCAGCGGGGGGGGTGGGGCCAACGTCCTGACTTTC. Amino acids: CASGGGGANVLTF.

Points on this clonotype: This may be a read error, as it is one base from a much larger clone. V usage is TRBV29-1 and J usage is TRBJ1-2; 8 positions agree with TRBD1. Per the germline V gene, CDR1 is SQVTM and CDR2 is ANQGSEA. The trim removed 4 bases at V and 3 bases at J, leaving 7 bases unmatched. This CDR3 spans 14 amino acids. The CDR3 sequence is CSVGGAGGDYGYTF. The CDR3 DNA is TGCAGCGTTGGGGGGGCAGGGGGCGACTATGGCTACACCTTC.

This sequence joins TRBV28 and TRBJ2-3; D is possibly TRBD2 (5 bases). Germline CDR1 reads MDHEN; CDR2 reads SYDVKM. This CDR3 comprises 14 residues. Trimming removed 3 bases from V and 4 bases from J, with 11 bases in between. CDR3 DNA: TGTGCCAGCAGTTTCGGGAATTCCGCAGATACGCAGTATTTT. Amino acids: CASSFGNSADTQYF.

CDR3 DNA sequence: TGCAGTGCTATTGCCGGGACTAGCGGGGAGCTGTTTTTT. Amino acid sequence: CSAIAGTSGELFF. V is TRBV20-1 and J is TRBJ2-2, with 8 bases identical to TRBD2. With V trimmed by 4 bases and J by 7 bases, 5 bases remained unmatched. The germline V gene encodes CDR1 DFQATT and CDR2 SNEGSKA (reference sequence). The CDR3 has 13 residues.

The chain is built from TRBV6-4 and TRBJ2-5; D might be TRBD1 (6 bases). With 7 bases removed from V and 1 base from J, the gap between germline ends came to 22 bases. The CDR3 totals 17 residues. Germline values: CDR1 MRHNA, CDR2 SNTAGT. The CDR3 loop is CASNHMGAGDFQETQYF. The DNA of the CDR3 is TGTGCCAGCAACCATATGGGGGCAGGGGATTTCCAAGAGACCCAGTACTTC.

This rearrangement joins TRBV29-1 to TRBJ2-7; D assignment may be TRBD1 or TRBD2 (5 bases each). Deletions cut 8 bases from V and 3 bases from J, with 11 bases between. Per germline, CDR1 SQVTM and CDR2 ANQGSEA. This CDR3 spans 11 amino acids. CDR3 amino acids: CSSGPNYEQYF. The DNA for the CDR3 is TGCAGCTCGGGACCTAACTACGAGCAGTACTTC.

This clonotype was detected ten times or more. V usage is TRBV6-5 and J usage is TRBJ1-4, with TRBD1 as a possible D gene (6 bases). CDR1 MNHEY and CDR2 SVGAGI come from the germline V gene. V lost 0 bases to trimming and J lost 4 bases, with 15 bases between them. The CDR3 extends over 17 amino acids. CDR3 DNA sequence: TGTGCCAGCAGTTACTCGAAGTCAAGGGGGTTTAATGAAAAACTGTTTTTT. Its protein is CASSYSKSRGFNEKLFF.

This clonotype has a count of ten or more. The chain is built from TRBV4-3 and TRBJ1-6; no clear D. Germline CDR1 is LGHNA and CDR2 is YSLEER. Deletions cut 2 bases from V and 0 bases from J, with 11 bases between. The CDR3 has 17 residues. This chain's CDR3 is CASSQLPKRSYNSPLHF. CDR3 nucleotide sequence: TGCGCCAGCAGCCAATTACCCAAACGCTCCTATAATTCACCCCTCCACTTT.

This clonotype was recorded once. The chain employs TRBV10-3 and TRBJ2-7, with 7 bases that match TRBD2. There are 16 residues in the CDR3. The germline V gene encodes CDR1 ENHRY and CDR2 SYGVKD. The J segment lost 0 bases and the V segment lost 4 bases, leaving 9 bases of the junction unmatched. The CDR3 DNA reads as TGTGCCATCAGTGGTTCCCTAGCGGAAAGCTCCTACGAGCAGTACTTC. Protein product: CAISGSLAESSYEQYF.

Only a few counts were recorded for this clonotype. This clone may be a read error of a much larger clone one base away. The chain combines TRBV6-5 with TRBJ1-1, with TRBD1 as a possible D gene (6 bases). CDR1 and CDR2 (germline): MNHEY, SVGAGI. The CDR3 runs 14 residues. V shed 5 bases and J shed 6 bases, with 16 bases lying between them. CDR3 residues: CASSPESGAAEAFF. Here the CDR3 DNA reads TGTGCCAGCAGTCCCGAGTCGGGGGCCGCTGAAGCTTTCTTT.

V usage is TRBV5-1 and J usage is TRBJ1-1; 7 nucleotides line up with TRBD1. The CDR3 length is 15 residues. V shed 3 bases, J shed 0 bases, and the junction held 5 bases outside the gene matches. Germline V lookup: CDR1 SGHRS, CDR2 YFSETQ. CDR3 DNA sequence: TGCGCCAGCAGCTCCTACAGGGGCCTGAACACTGAAGCTTTCTTT. Amino acid sequence: CASSSYRGLNTEAFF. Using reference TRBV5-1 and TRBJ1-1 for the parts outside the CDR3, the full variable domain is KAGVTQTPRYLIKTRGQQVTLSCSPISGHRSVSWYQQTPGQGLQFLFEYFSETQRNKGNFPGRFSGRQFSNSRSEMNVSTLELGDSALYLCASSSYRGLNTEAFFGQGTRLTVV.

The rearrangement links TRBV7-2 to TRBJ1-5, with a tentative D call TRBD1 (6 bases). The CDR3 has 13 residues. Germline CDR1 reads SGHTA; CDR2 reads FQGNSA. V was cut by 6 bases and J by 2 bases, with 8 bases left in between. CDR3 sequence reads: CASRAGGNQPQHF. CDR3 nucleotides: TGTGCCAGCAGGGCAGGGGGCAATCAGCCCCAGCATTTT.

The V and J genes are TRBV28 and TRBJ2-5; D is uncertain. The CDR3 runs 12 residues. Trimming left V 5 bases short and J 5 bases short, with 9 bases between. The germline V gene encodes CDR1 MDHEN and CDR2 SYDVKM. The CDR3 here is CASSEAWETQYF. CDR3 nucleotides: TGTGCCAGCAGTGAAGCGTGGGAGACCCAGTACTTC.

This clonotype was found many times. The rearrangement uses TRBV20-1 and TRBJ2-7; D not resolved. Trimming took off 7 bases at V and 0 bases at J, with 13 bases between the two ends. Germline assignment: CDR1 DFQATT and CDR2 SNEGSKA (reference sequence). This CDR3 has 13 amino acids. The CDR3: CSVTTDVSYEQYF. The CDR3 DNA reads TGCAGTGTCACAACCGATGTCTCCTACGAGCAGTACTTC.